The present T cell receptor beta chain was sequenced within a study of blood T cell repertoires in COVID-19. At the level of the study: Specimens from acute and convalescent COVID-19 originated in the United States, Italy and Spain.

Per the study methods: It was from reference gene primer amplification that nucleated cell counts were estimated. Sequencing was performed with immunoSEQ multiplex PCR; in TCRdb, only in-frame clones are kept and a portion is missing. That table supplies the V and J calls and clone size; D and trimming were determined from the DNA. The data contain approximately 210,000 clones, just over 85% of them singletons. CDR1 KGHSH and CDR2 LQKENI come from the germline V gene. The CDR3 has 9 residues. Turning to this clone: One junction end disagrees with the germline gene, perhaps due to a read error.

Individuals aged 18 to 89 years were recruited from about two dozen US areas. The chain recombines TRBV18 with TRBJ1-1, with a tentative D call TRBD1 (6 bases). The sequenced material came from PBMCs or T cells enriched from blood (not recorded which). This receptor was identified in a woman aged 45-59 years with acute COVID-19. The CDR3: CASPSPGDF. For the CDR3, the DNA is TGTGCCAGCCCAAGTCCAGGGGACTTT.